A selection of T cell receptor beta chains follows, all from one sample in a study of OX40 agonist ivuxolimab in advanced cancers. Generated by immunoSEQ multiplex PCR, the TCRdb table keeps only in-frame clones and is missing some. The sample lists fewer than 100,000 clones; 70% to 85% were seen once. The sample was CD4+ or CD8+ T cells sorted from blood, taken in a trial of the OX40 agonist ivuxolimab. Every receptor here comes from an adult with an advanced solid tumor such as melanoma, head and neck, liver or kidney cancer. The CDR3 runs from the conserved cysteine through the conserved F or W. A D gene is named only where the DNA matches it firmly. Some rows have no size entry. The others give once, few or many, or a class for an expanded clone.

>TRBJ1-2|TRBV11-3|NA|NA|12
TGTGCCAGCAGCTTCGGGGGCTATGGCTACACCTTC
CASSFGGYGYTF
>TRBJ1-5|TRBV19|NA|NA|13
TGTGCCAGCAACAGGGCGAGAGATCAGCCCCAGCATTTT
CASNRARDQPQHF
>TRBJ1-3|TRBV18|TRBD1|few|16
TGTGCCAGCTCACCACAAGAGGGGGCGCCGGGAAACACCATATATTTT
CASSPQEGAPGNTIYF
>TRBJ2-2|TRBV27|NA|once|15
TGTGCCAGCAGTTTAATGGGTAGTAAGGCCGGGGAGCTGTTTTTT
CASSLMGSKAGELFF
>TRBJ1-1|TRBV7-6|TRBD1|NA|15
TGTGCCAGCAGCTCGGGGACAGGGAGGTACACTGAAGCTTTCTTT
CASSSGTGRYTEAFF
>TRBJ2-7|TRBV5-1|TRBD1|NA|15
TGCGCCAGCAGCAGGGGGACAGGGGAGTCCTACGAGCAGTACTTC
CASSRGTGESYEQYF
>TRBJ1-6|TRBV6-6|TRBD1|NA|14
TGTGCCAGCAGGTCGACAGGGCATGGTTCACCCCTCCACTTT
CASRSTGHGSPLHF
>TRBJ2-7|TRBV7-2|TRBD2|NA|16
TGTGCCAGCAGCTTCTTACCGGGACTAGTCACCTACGAGCAGTACTTC
CASSFLPGLVTYEQYF
>TRBJ1-1|TRBV28|TRBD1|NA|15
TGTGCCAGCAGTCAATTCAGGGACAGGGGGCCTGAAGCTTTCTTT
CASSQFRDRGPEAFF
>TRBJ1-5|TRBV2|NA|NA|14
TGTGCCAGCTGGCGGGACGAACAAGGACAGCCCCAGCATTTT
CASWRDEQGQPQHF
>TRBJ1-1|TRBV7-2|NA|NA|13
TGTGCCAGCAGCCGTGGGGTGAACACTGAAGCTTTCTTT
CASSRGVNTEAFF
>TRBJ1-4|TRBV7-9|TRBD1|NA|16
TGTGCCAGCAGCTCTCACAGGGGTGCAACTAATGAAAAACTGTTTTTT
CASSSHRGATNEKLFF
>TRBJ2-1|TRBV7-6|NA|few|15
TGTGCCAGCAGCTTAGTCTACTCCAAGGACAATGAGCAGTTCTTC
CASSLVYSKDNEQFF
>TRBJ1-2|TRBV5-4|NA|NA|12
TGTGCCAGCAGCTTGTCCAGGCTTGGCTACACCTTC
CASSLSRLGYTF
>TRBJ2-2|TRBV4-1|NA|NA|16
TGCGCCAGCAGCCAAGGGAAGGCCCCGAACACCGGGGAGCTGTTTTTT
CASSQGKAPNTGELFF
>TRBJ1-4|TRBV4-1|TRBD1|NA|15
TGCGCCAGCAGCCAAGTCGGGACAGGGTTTGAAAAACTGTTTTTT
CASSQVGTGFEKLFF
>TRBJ1-2|TRBV28|NA|NA|15
TGTGCCAGCAGTCCCCCGGGGGTGGGGCTTCGGGGCTACACCTTC
CASSPPGVGLRGYTF
>TRBJ1-3|TRBV5-1|NA|NA|14
TGCGCCAGCAGCGAATACAGCTCTGGAAACACCATATATTTT
CASSEYSSGNTIYF
>TRBJ2-2|TRBV6-6|TRBD2|NA|14
TGTGCCAGCAGTTCCGGGGGGGGTTTAGAGGAGCTGTTTTTT
CASSSGGGLEELFF
>TRBJ1-1|TRBV10-3|NA|NA|14
TGTGCCATCACCGATGAAACCAGTGCCACTGAAGCTTTCTTT
CAITDETSATEAFF
>TRBJ2-2|TRBV7-2|TRBD1|once|16
TGTGCCAGCAGCTTACAAGGGACAGGGGGAGTCGGGGAGCTGTTTTTT
CASSLQGTGGVGELFF
>TRBJ1-5|TRBV30|NA|NA|13
TGTGCCTGGCCCCGGACGTGGAATCAGCCCCAGCATTTT
CAWPRTWNQPQHF
>TRBJ1-1|TRBV27|NA|NA|16
TGTGCCAGCAGTTTATTACCCGGGACGGGGGGCACTGAAGCTTTCTTT
CASSLLPGTGGTEAFF
>TRBJ2-2|TRBV5-1|NA|NA|17
TGCGCCAGCAGCTTCTCTATTGACTCTTTCCGAGCCGGGGAGCTGTTTTTT
CASSFSIDSFRAGELFF
>TRBJ1-2|TRBV29-1|NA|NA|12
TGCAGCGTGTTAGGGGGAGGAGGAGGCTACACCTTC
CSVLGGGGGYTF
>TRBJ2-7|TRBV6-5|NA|NA|15
TGTGCCAGCAGGCAAAACAGGGAGAGGGGCTACGAGCAGTACTTC
CASRQNRERGYEQYF
>TRBJ2-2|TRBV6-6|NA|NA|13
TGTGCCACTAGAACTGGGGGGACCGGGGAGCTGTTTTTT
CATRTGGTGELFF
>TRBJ1-3|TRBV6-1|NA|once|14
TGTGCCAGCAGTGAAAGGTACTCTGGAAACACCATATATTTT
CASSERYSGNTIYF
>TRBJ1-6|TRBV5-4|NA|NA|15
TGTGCCAGCAGCCAATCCGGGACCCTTAATTCACCCCTCCACTTT
CASSQSGTLNSPLHF
>TRBJ2-7|TRBV2|NA|NA|15
TGTGCCAGCAGCTCATTGGACGGGTCCGTCCACGAGCAGTACTTC
CASSSLDGSVHEQYF
>TRBJ2-1|TRBV15|TRBD2|NA|16
TGTGCCACCAGAACCGTTTCGGGAGGGCTAACCAATGAGCAGTTCTTC
CATRTVSGGLTNEQFF
>TRBJ2-2|TRBV5-1|TRBD1|once|14
TGCGCCAGCAGCCCCTCGACAGGGATCCGGGAGCTGTTTTTT
CASSPSTGIRELFF
>TRBJ2-5|TRBV7-2|NA|NA|12
TGTGCCAGCAGCTTAGACGGCGGGACAAGGTACTTC
CASSLDGGTRYF
>TRBJ2-1|TRBV7-3|NA|NA|15
TGTGCCAGCAGCTTAACTTTAACGTCGGAGGCAAATAAGTTCTTC
CASSLTLTSEANKFF
>TRBJ2-2|TRBV19|NA|NA|15
TGTGCCAGTAGCAGCATACTGGTCGACACCGGGGAGCTGTTTTTT
CASSSILVDTGELFF
>TRBJ2-5|TRBV19|NA|once|15
TGTGCCAGTAGCGCTAACCGAGGTCGCACGGAGACCCAGTACTTC
CASSANRGRTETQYF
>TRBJ2-1|TRBV5-1|NA|NA|14
TGCGCCAGCAGCCCAGGGACACACTACAATGAGCAGTTCTTC
CASSPGTHYNEQFF
>TRBJ2-5|TRBV5-6|NA|NA|12
TGTGCCAGCAGCTTGGGATGGGAGACCCAGTACTTC
CASSLGWETQYF
>TRBJ1-2|TRBV18|NA|NA|13
TGTGCCAGCTCACCACGCCTCTCCGAAGGCTACACCTTC
CASSPRLSEGYTF
>TRBJ2-2|TRBV6-6|NA|NA|13
TGTGCCAGCAGTTACTCCAAAACCGGGGAGCTGTTTTTT
CASSYSKTGELFF